This T cell receptor beta chain was sequenced during a study of cytomegalovirus exposure and HLA in healthy donors. Study-level background: Prior work identified about 120 million unique TCR beta sequences in some 200 million T cells. Regarding the study as a whole: In an earlier analysis, in some 500 donors, most V segments appeared productive either ~87% or ~30% of the time. Later analysis identified several of the most significant clusters that appeared linked to common viral pathogens.

A few counts support this clone. Its specificity is unknown. The ends were cut back, 2 bases at V and 8 bases at J, with 19 bases in the middle. The germline V gene encodes CDR1 SEHNR and CDR2 FQNEAQ (reference sequence). CDR3 length: 16 residues. The PCR made use of 60 Vbeta and 13 Jbeta primers. Assay used: immunoSEQ multiplex PCR; TCRdb lists only in-frame clones, some missing. The sample includes approximately 130,000 clones, around 72% of them seen just once. Material: PBMCs. The rearrangement links TRBV7-9 to TRBJ1-3; D is uncertain. The clonotype comes from a man between 45 and 60 years old in good health and CMV-seropositive. CDR3 sequence reads: CASSLRAGRSFDTIYF. The DNA for the CDR3 is TGTGCCAGCAGCTTACGAGCGGGGAGAAGCTTTGACACCATATATTTT.